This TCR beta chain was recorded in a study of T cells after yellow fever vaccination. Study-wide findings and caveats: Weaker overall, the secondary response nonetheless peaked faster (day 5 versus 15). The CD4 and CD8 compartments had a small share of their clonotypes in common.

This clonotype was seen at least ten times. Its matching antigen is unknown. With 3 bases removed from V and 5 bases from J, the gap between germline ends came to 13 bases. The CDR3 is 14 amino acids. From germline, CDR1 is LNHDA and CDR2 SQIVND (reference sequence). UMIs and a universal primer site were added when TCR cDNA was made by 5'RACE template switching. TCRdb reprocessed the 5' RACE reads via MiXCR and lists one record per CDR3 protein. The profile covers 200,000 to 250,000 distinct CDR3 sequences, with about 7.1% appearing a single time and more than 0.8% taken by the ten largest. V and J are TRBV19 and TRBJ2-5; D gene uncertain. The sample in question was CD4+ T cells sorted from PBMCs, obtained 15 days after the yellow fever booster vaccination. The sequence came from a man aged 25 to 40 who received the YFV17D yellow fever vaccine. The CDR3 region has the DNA TGTGCCAGTAGTATTCCGACCCAAATCGAGACCCAGTACTTC. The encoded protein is CASSIPTQIETQYF.